The rows below give T cell receptor beta chains drawn from one sample of a study of shared clonotypes between healthy human individuals. The table came from immunoSEQ multiplex PCR; TCRdb's copy has only in-frame clones and leaves some out. Altogether some 980,000 clones are present, roughly 72% being singletons, with the ten largest covering approximately 1.5%. Sequenced input: memory CD4+ T cells sorted from blood. These TCRs come from a man between 18 and 35 years old in good health. Both conserved end residues are part of each CDR3. Fields, in order: clone size, V gene, D gene, J gene, CDR3 protein, CDR3 DNA. A D gene is named only where the DNA matches it firmly. Where a row states a size, it is once, few, many or the class of an expanded clone; other rows omit it.

clone size: once; V gene: TRBV30; D gene: NA; J gene: TRBJ2-3; CDR3 protein: CSKSDGGATDTQYF; CDR3 DNA: TGTTCGAAATCCGACGGAGGCGCCACAGATACGCAGTATTTT
clone size: few; V gene: TRBV14; D gene: TRBD1; J gene: TRBJ1-6; CDR3 protein: CASSLNQGAESPLHF; CDR3 DNA: TGTGCCAGCAGCCTAAATCAGGGGGCGGAATCACCCCTCCACTTT
clone size: NA; V gene: TRBV27; D gene: NA; J gene: TRBJ2-1; CDR3 protein: CASTSDNEQFF; CDR3 DNA: TGTGCCAGCACATCAGACAATGAGCAGTTCTTC
clone size: NA; V gene: TRBV6-1; D gene: TRBD1; J gene: TRBJ1-1; CDR3 protein: CASSGRGETEAFF; CDR3 DNA: TGTGCCAGCAGTGGCAGGGGGGAGACTGAAGCTTTCTTT
clone size: NA; V gene: TRBV15; D gene: NA; J gene: TRBJ2-7; CDR3 protein: CATSPGTSLGEQYF; CDR3 DNA: TGTGCCACCAGCCCAGGGACTTCCCTCGGAGAGCAGTACTTC
clone size: NA; V gene: TRBV6-1; D gene: NA; J gene: TRBJ2-5; CDR3 protein: CASRGGKKTQYF; CDR3 DNA: TGTGCCAGCAGAGGAGGCAAAAAGACCCAGTACTTC
clone size: NA; V gene: TRBV27; D gene: NA; J gene: TRBJ2-7; CDR3 protein: CASRGTYEQYF; CDR3 DNA: TGTGCCAGCCGGGGAACCTACGAGCAGTACTTC
clone size: NA; V gene: TRBV9; D gene: NA; J gene: TRBJ2-2; CDR3 protein: CASSVGPELFF; CDR3 DNA: TGTGCCAGCAGCGTCGGACCCGAGCTGTTTTTT
clone size: NA; V gene: TRBV10-3; D gene: NA; J gene: TRBJ2-1; CDR3 protein: CAISLMNEQFF; CDR3 DNA: TGTGCCATCAGCCTCATGAATGAGCAGTTCTTC
clone size: NA; V gene: TRBV5-1; D gene: TRBD1; J gene: TRBJ2-1; CDR3 protein: CASSLRDRGRKDEQFF; CDR3 DNA: TGCGCCAGCAGCTTACGGGACAGGGGTAGAAAAGATGAGCAGTTCTTC
clone size: NA; V gene: TRBV5-6; D gene: NA; J gene: TRBJ2-3; CDR3 protein: CASSLISPGVTDTQYF; CDR3 DNA: TGTGCCAGCAGCTTGATCTCACCCGGCGTCACAGATACGCAGTATTTT
clone size: NA; V gene: TRBV6-6; D gene: NA; J gene: TRBJ2-7; CDR3 protein: CASRERTVTYEQYF; CDR3 DNA: TGTGCCAGCAGGGAACGGACGGTAACCTACGAGCAGTACTTC
clone size: NA; V gene: TRBV5-4; D gene: TRBD1; J gene: TRBJ2-6; CDR3 protein: CASRLDRAGANVLTF; CDR3 DNA: TGTGCCAGCAGACTAGACAGGGCTGGGGCCAACGTCCTGACTTTC
clone size: once; V gene: TRBV5-1; D gene: NA; J gene: TRBJ1-1; CDR3 protein: CASSFRQATEAFF; CDR3 DNA: TGCGCCAGCAGCTTTCGACAGGCCACTGAAGCTTTCTTT
clone size: NA; V gene: TRBV5-1; D gene: NA; J gene: TRBJ2-7; CDR3 protein: CASFSNPGGGEQYF; CDR3 DNA: TGCGCCAGTTTTTCGAACCCAGGGGGGGGCGAGCAGTACTTC
clone size: NA; V gene: TRBV6-6; D gene: NA; J gene: TRBJ2-2; CDR3 protein: CASSYEPKGSGELFF; CDR3 DNA: TGTGCCAGCAGTTACGAGCCTAAGGGATCCGGGGAGCTGTTTTTT
clone size: NA; V gene: TRBV5-1; D gene: NA; J gene: TRBJ2-1; CDR3 protein: CASSSSLGNEQFF; CDR3 DNA: TGCGCCAGCAGCTCGTCTTTGGGGAATGAGCAGTTCTTC
clone size: NA; V gene: TRBV11-2; D gene: TRBD2; J gene: TRBJ2-7; CDR3 protein: CASSPRLAGAMNGEQYF; CDR3 DNA: TGTGCCAGCAGCCCAAGACTAGCGGGGGCCATGAACGGGGAGCAGTACTTC
clone size: NA; V gene: TRBV6-5; D gene: TRBD2; J gene: TRBJ2-7; CDR3 protein: CASSQTSGVSYEQYF; CDR3 DNA: TGTGCCAGCAGCCAAACTAGCGGGGTCTCCTACGAGCAGTACTTC
clone size: NA; V gene: TRBV30; D gene: NA; J gene: TRBJ1-1; CDR3 protein: CAWAAGVAAFF; CDR3 DNA: TGTGCCTGGGCCGCAGGGGTGGCAGCTTTCTTT
clone size: NA; V gene: TRBV2; D gene: TRBD1; J gene: TRBJ1-2; CDR3 protein: CASSDLVTGGINGYTF; CDR3 DNA: TGTGCCAGCAGTGATTTAGTAACAGGGGGGATAAATGGCTACACCTTC
clone size: NA; V gene: TRBV7-9; D gene: NA; J gene: TRBJ2-4; CDR3 protein: CASSLGRNSLAKNIQYF; CDR3 DNA: TGTGCCAGCAGCTTAGGGAGGAACAGCCTAGCCAAAAACATTCAGTACTTC
clone size: NA; V gene: TRBV7-2; D gene: TRBD2; J gene: TRBJ2-3; CDR3 protein: CASSFGKLAGEDTQYF; CDR3 DNA: TGTGCCAGCAGCTTTGGAAAGCTAGCGGGGGAAGATACGCAGTATTTT
clone size: NA; V gene: TRBV5-1; D gene: NA; J gene: TRBJ2-1; CDR3 protein: CASSLARSSYNEQFF; CDR3 DNA: TGCGCCAGCAGCTTAGCGAGGAGCTCCTACAATGAGCAGTTCTTC
clone size: once; V gene: TRBV6-1; D gene: TRBD1; J gene: TRBJ1-5; CDR3 protein: CASSEGTGWDSNQPQHF; CDR3 DNA: TGTGCCAGCAGTGAAGGGACAGGGTGGGATAGCAATCAGCCCCAGCATTTT
clone size: NA; V gene: TRBV28; D gene: TRBD1; J gene: TRBJ1-2; CDR3 protein: CASSLPGQGWTYGYTF; CDR3 DNA: TGTGCCAGCAGTTTACCCGGACAGGGGTGGACCTATGGCTACACCTTC
clone size: NA; V gene: TRBV27; D gene: NA; J gene: TRBJ2-7; CDR3 protein: CASSFRRENEQYF; CDR3 DNA: TGTGCCAGCAGTTTTCGACGGGAGAACGAGCAGTACTTC
clone size: NA; V gene: TRBV7-7; D gene: NA; J gene: TRBJ2-5; CDR3 protein: CASSSAGAAETQYF; CDR3 DNA: TGTGCTAGCAGCTCAGCAGGGGCGGCAGAGACCCAGTACTTC
clone size: many; V gene: TRBV6-5; D gene: NA; J gene: TRBJ1-2; CDR3 protein: CASSYSEGPNYGYTF; CDR3 DNA: TGTGCCAGCAGTTACTCTGAGGGACCTAACTATGGCTACACCTTC
clone size: NA; V gene: TRBV7-9; D gene: NA; J gene: TRBJ2-7; CDR3 protein: CASSLPTDINEQYF; CDR3 DNA: TGTGCCAGCAGCTTACCGACAGACATTAACGAGCAGTACTTC
clone size: NA; V gene: TRBV28; D gene: NA; J gene: TRBJ2-3; CDR3 protein: CASTHSDHTDTQYF; CDR3 DNA: TGTGCCAGCACTCATTCGGACCACACAGATACGCAGTATTTT
clone size: once; V gene: TRBV6-1; D gene: NA; J gene: TRBJ1-2; CDR3 protein: CASSERTVGYGYTF; CDR3 DNA: TGTGCCAGCAGTGAAAGGACAGTTGGCTATGGCTACACCTTC
clone size: NA; V gene: TRBV2; D gene: TRBD1; J gene: TRBJ2-3; CDR3 protein: CASRRTGTGTTDTQYF; CDR3 DNA: TGTGCCAGCAGGCGAACCGGGACAGGGACGACAGATACGCAGTATTTT
clone size: NA; V gene: TRBV9; D gene: NA; J gene: TRBJ2-5; CDR3 protein: CASSVGPKETQYF; CDR3 DNA: TGTGCCAGCAGCGTAGGCCCTAAAGAGACCCAGTACTTC
clone size: once; V gene: TRBV18; D gene: NA; J gene: TRBJ1-2; CDR3 protein: CASSPPQYGYTF; CDR3 DNA: TGTGCCAGCTCACCTCCACAATATGGCTACACCTTC
clone size: few; V gene: TRBV30; D gene: NA; J gene: TRBJ1-1; CDR3 protein: CAWAGDMNTEAFF; CDR3 DNA: TGTGCCTGGGCTGGGGACATGAACACTGAAGCTTTCTTT
clone size: NA; V gene: TRBV6-6; D gene: NA; J gene: TRBJ1-2; CDR3 protein: CASSYSKAQQNYGYTF; CDR3 DNA: TGTGCCAGCAGTTACTCGAAAGCACAACAAAATTATGGCTACACCTTC
clone size: NA; V gene: TRBV29-1; D gene: TRBD2; J gene: TRBJ2-3; CDR3 protein: CSVVLAGGTDTQYF; CDR3 DNA: TGCAGCGTTGTACTAGCGGGGGGGACAGATACGCAGTATTTT
clone size: NA; V gene: TRBV18; D gene: NA; J gene: TRBJ2-7; CDR3 protein: CASSPDGYGQYF; CDR3 DNA: TGTGCCAGCTCACCAGACGGCTACGGGCAGTACTTC
clone size: few; V gene: TRBV6-1; D gene: NA; J gene: TRBJ2-7; CDR3 protein: CASSDRRRTYEQYF; CDR3 DNA: TGTGCCAGCAGTGACAGGAGACGAACCTACGAGCAGTACTTC
clone size: NA; V gene: TRBV10-3; D gene: NA; J gene: TRBJ2-7; CDR3 protein: CAITGGYEQYF; CDR3 DNA: TGTGCCATCACCGGGGGTTACGAGCAGTACTTC